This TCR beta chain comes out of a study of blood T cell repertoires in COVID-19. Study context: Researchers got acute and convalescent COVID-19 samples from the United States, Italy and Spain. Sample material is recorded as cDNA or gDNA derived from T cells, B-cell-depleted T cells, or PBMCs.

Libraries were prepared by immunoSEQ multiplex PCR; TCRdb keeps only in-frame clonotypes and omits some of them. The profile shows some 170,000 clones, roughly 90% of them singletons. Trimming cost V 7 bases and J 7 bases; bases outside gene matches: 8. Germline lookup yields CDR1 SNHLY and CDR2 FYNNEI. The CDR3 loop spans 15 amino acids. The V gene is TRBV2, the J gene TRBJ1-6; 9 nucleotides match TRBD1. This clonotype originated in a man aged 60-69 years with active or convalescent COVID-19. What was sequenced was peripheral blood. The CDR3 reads CASTLNGQGNSPLHF. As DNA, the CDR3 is TGTGCCAGCACCTTAAATGGACAGGGGAATTCACCCCTCCACTTT.